These 4 T cell receptor beta chains share one sample of origin, sequenced in a study of T cells after yellow fever vaccination. TCRdb used MiXCR to reprocess the 5' RACE reads, holding one entry per CDR3 protein. The profile covers hundreds of thousands of distinct CDR3 sequences, with 7.5% to 9% appearing a single time and 3% to 3.5% taken by the ten largest. Here the sequenced sample was CD4+ T cells sorted from PBMCs, taken 5 days after the yellow fever booster vaccination. The receptors stem from a man younger than 35 who received the YFV17D yellow fever vaccine.

This clonotype has more than one count but fewer than ten. The V call is TRBV29-1, the J call TRBJ2-5; 9 bases map to TRBD1. After removal of 7 bases from V and 5 bases from J, the junction contained 8 bases not matched to a gene. This CDR3 is 13 amino acids long. The germline V gene encodes CDR1 SQVTM and CDR2 ANQGSEA. The CDR3 loop is CSALTGGGETQYF. CDR3 coding DNA: TGCAGCGCTCTGACAGGGGGAGGCGAGACCCAGTACTTC.

At least ten counts were recorded for this clonotype. This sequence joins TRBV7-9 and TRBJ1-2; D is ambiguous. The CDR3 loop spans 14 amino acids. Trimming removed 0 bases at V and 4 bases at J, with 9 bases between. Per the germline V gene, CDR1 is SEHNR and CDR2 is FQNEAQ (reference sequence). In DNA, the CDR3 is TGTGCCAGCAGCTTAGCGGAGGGCCTCTATGGCTACACCTTC. Encoded protein: CASSLAEGLYGYTF. Full variable domain (remainder filled in from reference TRBV7-9 and TRBJ1-2): DTGVSQNPRHKITKRGQNVTFRCDPISEHNRLYWYRQTLGQGPEFLTYFQNEAQLEKSRLLSDRFSAERPKGSFSTLEIQRTEQGDSAMYLCASSLAEGLYGYTFGSGTRLTVV.

This clonotype was recorded at least ten times. This rearrangement joins TRBV25-1 to TRBJ1-6; tentatively, D is TRBD1 (6 bases). Germline V gene data show CDR1 as MGHDK and CDR2 as SYGVNS. CDR3 length: 15 amino acids. V was shortened by 4 bases and J by 7 bases, with 14 bases between the two germline ends. CDR3 sequence reads: CASSGRQERNSPLHF. Written as DNA, the CDR3 is TGTGCCAGCAGTGGGCGACAGGAGAGGAATTCACCCCTCCACTTT.

This clonotype was seen repeatedly, ten times or more. DNA of the CDR3: TGTGCCAGCAGTTTCGATCGTGGAACCTACAATGAGCAGTTCTTC. Amino acid sequence: CASSFDRGTYNEQFF. V is TRBV12-3 or TRBV12-4 and J is TRBJ2-1; no firm D call. The ends were cut back, 3 bases at V and 2 bases at J, with 11 bases in the middle. CDR3 size: 15 residues.